This T cell receptor (beta chain) was recovered during a study of blood T cell repertoires in COVID-19. Germline lookup yields CDR1 SGHNT and CDR2 YYREEE (reference sequence). Trimming removed 1 base from V and 2 bases from J, with 16 bases in between. CDR3 size: 17 residues. Only in-frame clones appear in the TCRdb table, and some are missing; sequencing was by immunoSEQ multiplex PCR. Of fewer than 250,000 clones listed, 82% are singletons. The specimen was peripheral blood. The chain uses TRBV5-4 and TRBJ1-3; tentative D call: TRBD1 (5 bases). This receptor was taken from a woman aged 60-75 years with COVID-19, enrolled during active disease. The CDR3 region has the DNA TGTGCCAGCAGCTTGAGTACGACAGAACTTACTGGAAACACCATATATTTT. Translating it yields CASSLSTTELTGNTIYF.